Following are 21 T cell receptor beta chains from one sample sequenced in a study of T-cell reconstitution after alpha-beta-depleted transplantation in children. Unique molecular identifiers were used to barcode this TCRbeta library. TCRdb analysed the PCR reads with MiXCR anew, one entry per CDR3 protein. The data show about 980,000 distinct CDR3 sequences, less than 30% seen once. Sequenced material: PBMCs, mostly from graft donor cells, taken 360 days after TCRalphabeta/CD19-depleted stem cell transplant. The receptors were gathered from a boy in the first two years of life who had a stem cell transplant for SCID, so the T cells may come from the graft donor.

The rearrangement joins TRBV5-1 to TRBJ2-5; D not resolved. Germline values: CDR1 SGHRS, CDR2 YFSETQ. This CDR3 spans 15 amino acids. V lost 4 bases, J lost 0 bases, and 13 bases lay in between. Here the CDR3 DNA reads TGCGCCAGCAGCCCCCGAGAGGAGAACCAAGAGACCCAGTACTTC. Residues: CASSPREENQETQYF.

This clonotype turned up a few times. V and J are TRBV10-3 and TRBJ2-5; the D gene could be TRBD1 or TRBD2 (5 bases each). This CDR3 is 16 amino acids long. Germline V gives CDR1 ENHRY, CDR2 SYGVKD. Between the trimmed V and J ends, which lost 0 bases and 5 bases, there was a span of 16 bases. The CDR3 bases are TGTGCCATCAGTGAGTCCATGGACACAACTAGGGAGACCCAGTACTTC. Amino acid sequence: CAISESMDTTRETQYF.

This chain connects TRBV28 to TRBJ2-2; D is perhaps TRBD1 (5 bases). The ends were cut back, 7 bases at V and 0 bases at J, with 6 bases in the middle. Germline CDR1 MDHEN, CDR2 SYDVKM. The length of the CDR3 is 13 residues. The CDR3 reads CASKGTNTGELFF. CDR3 sequence (DNA): TGTGCCAGCAAGGGGACGAACACCGGGGAGCTGTTTTTT.

This clonotype was found a few times. The CDR3 sequence: CASSKRDQSTDTQYF. The CDR3 DNA sequence: TGTGCCAGCAGCAAACGGGACCAAAGCACAGATACGCAGTATTTT. This sequence joins TRBV5-4 and TRBJ2-3; tentatively, D is TRBD1 or TRBD2 (5 bases each). This CDR3 is 15 amino acids long. Looked up from germline, CDR1 is SGHNT and CDR2 is YYREEE (reference sequence). Trimming took 4 bases from V and 0 from J, leaving 12 bases between them.

The gene calls are TRBV27 and TRBJ2-3; 7 bases are a match to TRBD2. V lost 10 bases and J lost 2; bases outside the gene matches: 12. This CDR3 has 15 amino acids. The germline CDR1 and CDR2 sequences are MNHEY and SMNVEV (reference sequence). CDR3 coding DNA: TGTGCCACCAAGTCGGGGGGTGTCTCCACAGATACGCAGTATTTT. Its protein is CATKSGGVSTDTQYF.

Worth noting for this clonotype: A read error is likely, as this CDR3 ends without the conserved phenylalanine or tryptophan. This chain links TRBV6-1 with TRBJ1-1; D ambiguous. The germline V gene has CDR1 MNHNS and CDR2 SASEGT. The CDR3 is 13 residues long. Between the trimmed V and J ends, which lost 8 bases and 4 bases, there was a span of 14 bases. The CDR3 DNA reads TGTGCCAGCTTAGGAGACGGCCCCACTGAAGCTTTCTAT. Amino acid sequence: CASLGDGPTEAFY.

This sequence joins TRBV7-8 and TRBJ2-7; 9 positions match TRBD1. CDR1 and CDR2 (germline): SGHVS, FQNEAQ. The length of the CDR3 is 13 residues. The V segment lost 4 bases and the J segment 5 bases; nucleotides outside the gene matches: 3. CDR3 DNA sequence: TGTGCCAGCAGCTGGGACAGGGACAACGAGCAGTACTTC. Translated: CASSWDRDNEQYF. The full variable domain, completed using reference TRBV7-8 and TRBJ2-7, is GAGVSQSPRYKVAKRGQDVALRCDPISGHVSLFWYQQALGQGPEFLTYFQNEAQLDKSGLPSDRFFAERPEGSVSTLKIQRTQQEDSAVYLCASSWDRDNEQYFGPGTRLTVT.

The chain combines TRBV20-1 with TRBJ2-1; TRBD2 matches 10 bases. The germline CDR1 and CDR2 sequences are DFQATT and SNEGSKA (reference sequence). Germline trimming cut 5 bases from V and 6 bases from J; bases unmatched to any gene: 10. The CDR3 spans 15 residues. The CDR3 DNA sequence: TGCAGTGCTCCAGAACTAGCGGGGAGATTCAATGAGCAGTTCTTC. Translation: CSAPELAGRFNEQFF.

This clonotype has more than one count but fewer than ten. The chain is built from TRBV6-1 and TRBJ2-1; D call uncertain. Germline V gives CDR1 MNHNS, CDR2 SASEGT. The CDR3 has 13 amino acids. The germline V and J ends were trimmed by 8 bases and 4 bases, with 12 bases remaining between them. The DNA for the CDR3 is TGTGCCAGCTCGACGATAGGATACAATGAGCAGTTCTTC. Amino acid sequence: CASSTIGYNEQFF.

The rearrangement joins TRBV29-1 to TRBJ1-1, with D possibly being TRBD1 (5 bases). The V end was cut by 6 bases, the J end by 3 bases, with 8 bases between. The CDR3 consists of 11 residues. Germline-derived CDR1 and CDR2 are SQVTM and ANQGSEA. CDR3 in amino acids: CSVTEHTEAFF. The CDR3 nucleotides read TGCAGCGTGACAGAGCACACTGAAGCTTTCTTT.

About this clonotype: It is unclear where the CDR3 begins or ends on the DNA, so no DNA is shown, and the CDR3 is as TCRdb lists it. The chain links TRBV28 to TRBJ2-7; the DNA was not compared with TRBD1, the D call given in the table. The CDR3 is made up of 14 amino acids, end residues included. CDR1 is MDHEN and CDR2 is SYDVKM in the germline V gene. The CDR3 protein is CAVGRGLSLDEQYF.

The J gene is TRBJ2-6, the V gene TRBV7-9; 8 bases agree with TRBD2. This CDR3 has 15 amino acids. Germline V gene sequence: CDR1 SEHNR, CDR2 FQNEAQ (reference sequence). After removal of 7 bases from V and 2 bases from J, the junction contained 4 bases not matched to a gene. This CDR3 is CASIFGGAGANVLTF. In DNA form, the CDR3 reads TGTGCCAGCATCTTCGGGGGGGCTGGGGCCAACGTCCTGACTTTC.

Many counts were recorded for this clonotype. The rearrangement joins TRBV29-1 to TRBJ2-1, with D possibly matching TRBD1 (5 bases). Per the germline V gene, CDR1 is SQVTM and CDR2 is ANQGSEA. There are 14 residues in the CDR3. The V gene lost 0 bases and the J gene lost 3 bases, with 9 bases spanning the gap. This CDR3 is CSVEEVGHYNEQFF. CDR3 sequence (DNA): TGCAGCGTTGAAGAGGTTGGACACTACAATGAGCAGTTCTTC.

J is TRBJ2-3 and V is TRBV12-3 or TRBV12-4, with D perhaps being TRBD1 or TRBD2 (5 bases each). The length of the CDR3 is 14 residues. Deletions cut 2 bases from V and 10 bases from J, with 16 bases between. The CDR3 DNA reads as TGTGCCAGCAGTTTAAAGGAGAGGGGACCGGCGCAGTATTTT. This gives the protein CASSLKERGPAQYF.

The V gene is TRBV6-1, the J gene TRBJ2-2; a possible D gene is TRBD1 (6 bases). CDR1 MNHNS and CDR2 SASEGT come from the germline V gene. The germline V and J ends were trimmed by 8 bases and 7 bases, with 11 bases remaining between them. CDR3 length: 12 residues. The CDR3 nucleotides read TGTGCCAGCGGCCAGGGGTACGGGGAGCTGTTTTTT. It yields the protein CASGQGYGELFF.

This clonotype was recorded a few times. The chain joins TRBV12-5 to TRBJ2-2; D unclear. The CDR3 loop spans 16 amino acids. V was trimmed by 0 bases and J by 6 bases, leaving 14 bases between them. Germline V lookup: CDR1 LGHNT, CDR2 FRNRAP. CDR3 bases: TGTGCTAGTGGTTTGGTACCCGTTGGATGGGCCGGGGAGCTGTTTTTT. Amino acid sequence: CASGLVPVGWAGELFF.

This chain links TRBV12-3 or TRBV12-4 with TRBJ2-7; tentatively, D is TRBD2 (6 bases). Trimming stripped 7 bases from V and 2 bases from J, with 15 bases between. The CDR3 extends over 14 amino acids. CDR3 in DNA: TGTGCCAGCACCGAAACGGGGGTTACCTACGAGCAGTACTTC. As protein: CASTETGVTYEQYF.

The chain links TRBV24-1 to TRBJ2-2, with D possibly being TRBD2 (5 bases). The germline CDR1 and CDR2 sequences are KGHDR and SFDVKD. Trimming pared 5 bases from V and 6 bases from J, leaving 12 bases between. This CDR3 comprises 14 residues. The CDR3 sequence is CATSGRGFAGELFF. DNA for the CDR3: TGTGCCACCAGTGGCCGGGGATTCGCCGGGGAGCTGTTTTTT.

This clonotype was seen a handful of times. This chain uses TRBV6-1 with TRBJ2-1; D is unresolved. The germline V and J ends were trimmed by 4 bases and 8 bases, with 12 bases remaining between them. CDR3 length: 13 residues. From germline, CDR1 is MNHNS and CDR2 SASEGT. This CDR3 is CASSGTLRDEQFF. The DNA of the CDR3 is TGTGCCAGCAGTGGTACCTTAAGGGATGAGCAGTTCTTC.

The CDR3 region has the DNA TGCAGTGCTAGGGGGGCCATTACATTCGGCTATGGCTACACCTTC. Encoded protein: CSARGAITFGYGYTF. The chain combines TRBV20-1 with TRBJ1-2; possible D gene TRBD1, 6 bases. CDR3 length: 15 residues. V lost 3 bases to trimming and J lost 4 bases, with 18 bases between them. Germline CDR1 is DFQATT and CDR2 is SNEGSKA (reference sequence).

This clonotype was detected only a few times. CDR3 sequence: CASSFGQDRMNTEAFF. CDR3 nucleotide sequence: TGTGCCAGCAGTTTTGGACAGGACCGCATGAACACTGAAGCTTTCTTT. The V gene is TRBV12-3 or TRBV12-4, the J gene TRBJ1-1, with 7 bases identical to TRBD1. The CDR3 covers 16 residues. J gave up 0 bases and V 3 bases, and 7 bases lay outside the gene matches.